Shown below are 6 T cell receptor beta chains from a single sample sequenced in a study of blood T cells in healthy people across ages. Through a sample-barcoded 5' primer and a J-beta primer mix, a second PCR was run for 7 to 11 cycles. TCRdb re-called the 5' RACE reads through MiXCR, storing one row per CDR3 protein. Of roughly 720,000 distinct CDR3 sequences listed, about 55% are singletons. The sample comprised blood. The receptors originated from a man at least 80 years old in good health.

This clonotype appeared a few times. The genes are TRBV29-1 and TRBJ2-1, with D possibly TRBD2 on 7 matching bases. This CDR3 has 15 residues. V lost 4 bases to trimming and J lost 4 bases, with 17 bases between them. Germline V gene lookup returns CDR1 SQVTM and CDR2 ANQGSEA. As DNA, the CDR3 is TGCAGCGTTGCCCCGACGGGGGGCGGGTACAATGAGCAGTTCTTC. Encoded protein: CSVAPTGGGYNEQFF.

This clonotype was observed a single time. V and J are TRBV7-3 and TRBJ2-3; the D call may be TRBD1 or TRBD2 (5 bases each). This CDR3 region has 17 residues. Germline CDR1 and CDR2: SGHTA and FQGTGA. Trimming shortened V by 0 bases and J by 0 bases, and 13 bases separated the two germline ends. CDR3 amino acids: CASSLTGVATSTDTQYF. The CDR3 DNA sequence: TGTGCCAGCAGCTTAACGGGGGTAGCGACTAGCACAGATACGCAGTATTTT.

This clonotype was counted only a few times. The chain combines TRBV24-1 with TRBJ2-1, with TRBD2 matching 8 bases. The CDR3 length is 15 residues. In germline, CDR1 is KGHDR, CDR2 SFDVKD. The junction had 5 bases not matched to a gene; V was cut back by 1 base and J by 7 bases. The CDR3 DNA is TGTGCCACCAGTGATTTAGCGGGAGCGAGGAATGAGCAGTTCTTC. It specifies CATSDLAGARNEQFF.

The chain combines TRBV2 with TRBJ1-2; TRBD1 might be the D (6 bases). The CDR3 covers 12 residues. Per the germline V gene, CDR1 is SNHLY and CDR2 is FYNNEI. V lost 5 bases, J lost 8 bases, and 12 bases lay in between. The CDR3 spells CASSQGPGGYTF. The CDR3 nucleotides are TGTGCCAGCAGTCAGGGGCCTGGAGGCTACACCTTC.

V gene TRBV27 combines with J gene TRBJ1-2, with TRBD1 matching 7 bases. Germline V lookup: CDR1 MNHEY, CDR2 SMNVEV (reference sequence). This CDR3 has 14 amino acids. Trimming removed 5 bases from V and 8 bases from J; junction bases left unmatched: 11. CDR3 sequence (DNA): TGTGCCAGCAGTCCTCAGGGGGGAGTGTCCGGCTACACCTTC. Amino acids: CASSPQGGVSGYTF.

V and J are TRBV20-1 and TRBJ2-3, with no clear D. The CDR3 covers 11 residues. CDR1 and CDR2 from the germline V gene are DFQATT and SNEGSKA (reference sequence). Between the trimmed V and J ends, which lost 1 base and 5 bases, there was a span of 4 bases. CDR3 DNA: TGCAGTGCTAGAGTGATAGATACGCAGTATTTT. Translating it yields CSARVIDTQYF.